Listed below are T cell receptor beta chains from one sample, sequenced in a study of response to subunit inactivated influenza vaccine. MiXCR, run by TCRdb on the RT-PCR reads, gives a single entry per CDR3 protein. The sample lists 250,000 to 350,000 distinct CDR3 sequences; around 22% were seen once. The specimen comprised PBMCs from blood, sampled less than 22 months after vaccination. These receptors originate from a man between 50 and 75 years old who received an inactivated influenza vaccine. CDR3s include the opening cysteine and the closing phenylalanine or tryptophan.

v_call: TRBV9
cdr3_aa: CASSVGGWQGVWNTEAFF

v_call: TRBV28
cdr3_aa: CASSSENMGGEKLFF

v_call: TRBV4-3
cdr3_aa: CASSQGTTTSTDTQYF

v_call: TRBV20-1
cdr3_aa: CSADRDRGRGGYTF

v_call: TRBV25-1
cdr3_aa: CASSTSLTDQETQYF

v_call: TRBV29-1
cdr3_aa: CSVDQGGGNTIYF

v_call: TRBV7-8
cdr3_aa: CASSPRETFYEQYF

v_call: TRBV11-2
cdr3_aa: CASSFQGVLETQYF

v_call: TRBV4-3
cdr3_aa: CASSQEDHSGEQYF

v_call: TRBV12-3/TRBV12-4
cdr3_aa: CASSLQANTEAFF

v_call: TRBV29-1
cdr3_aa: CSVEDLGRQGDTEAFF

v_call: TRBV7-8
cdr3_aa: CASSLVSSGVGETQYF

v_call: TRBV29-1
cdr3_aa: CSVRVSGNTIYF

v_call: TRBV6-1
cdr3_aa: CASLGQGQLDYGYTF

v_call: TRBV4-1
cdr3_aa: CASSQDTTGANSPLHF

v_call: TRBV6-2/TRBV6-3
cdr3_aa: CASSYGKGLSPEAFF

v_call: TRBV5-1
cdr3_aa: CASSLRGEGNEQFF

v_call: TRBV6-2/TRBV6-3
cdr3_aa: CASSYPIYYRGLNEQFF

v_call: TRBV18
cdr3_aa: CASSPPVRGGRPLIF

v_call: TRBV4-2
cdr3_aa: CASSQERVSDEQFF

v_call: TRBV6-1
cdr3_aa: CASSTDRVGYGYTF

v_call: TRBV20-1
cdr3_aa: CSAKDGTAGPQHF

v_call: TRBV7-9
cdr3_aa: CASSWGPGGVGSPLHF

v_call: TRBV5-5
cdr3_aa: CASTLRGSSGNEQFF

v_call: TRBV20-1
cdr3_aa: CSAITTTNEKLFF

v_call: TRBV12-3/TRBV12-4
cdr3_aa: CASRKSPGDTQYF

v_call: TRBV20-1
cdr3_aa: CSARATLAGGTDTQYF

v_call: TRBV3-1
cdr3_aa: CASSPIRGTTYGYTF

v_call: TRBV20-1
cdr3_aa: CSARDSGGKVTEAFF

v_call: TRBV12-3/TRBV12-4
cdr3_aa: CASSSNGYNTEAFF

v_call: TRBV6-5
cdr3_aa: CASSSEAGELFF

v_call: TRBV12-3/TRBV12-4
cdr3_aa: CASSFWRSSYEQYF

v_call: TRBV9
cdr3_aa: CASSAFSGEGTEAFF

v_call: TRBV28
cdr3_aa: CASIRQTGTEAFF

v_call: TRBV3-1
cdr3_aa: CASSPQDPPGYTF

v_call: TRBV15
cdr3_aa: CATSDGYNSPLHF

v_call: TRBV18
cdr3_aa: CASSPIGTGQTDTQYF

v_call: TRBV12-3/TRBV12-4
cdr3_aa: CASRRDSLNSPLHF

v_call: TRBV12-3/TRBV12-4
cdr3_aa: CASSRTRLAGGTDTQYF

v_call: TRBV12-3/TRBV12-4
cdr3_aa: CASSFQEVGGELFF

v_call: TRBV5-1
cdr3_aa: CASSPHLGQGFWEQFF

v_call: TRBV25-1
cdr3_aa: CASSEGFPNEKLFF

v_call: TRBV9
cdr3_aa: CASSSPRQREYNEQFF